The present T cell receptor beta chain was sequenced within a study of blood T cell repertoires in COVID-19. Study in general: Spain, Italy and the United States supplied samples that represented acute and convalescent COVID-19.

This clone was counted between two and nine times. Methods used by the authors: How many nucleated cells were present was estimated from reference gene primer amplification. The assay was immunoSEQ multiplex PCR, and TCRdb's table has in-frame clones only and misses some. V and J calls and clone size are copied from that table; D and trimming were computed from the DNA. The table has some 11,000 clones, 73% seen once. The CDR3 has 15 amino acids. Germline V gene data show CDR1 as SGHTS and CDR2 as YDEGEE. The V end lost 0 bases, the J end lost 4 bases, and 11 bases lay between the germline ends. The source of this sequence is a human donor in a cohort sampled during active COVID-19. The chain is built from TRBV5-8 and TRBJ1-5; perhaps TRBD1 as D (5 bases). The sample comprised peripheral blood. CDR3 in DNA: TGTGCCAGCAGCTTGGACAGTGGGGGGAATCAGCCCCAGCATTTT. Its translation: CASSLDSGGNQPQHF.